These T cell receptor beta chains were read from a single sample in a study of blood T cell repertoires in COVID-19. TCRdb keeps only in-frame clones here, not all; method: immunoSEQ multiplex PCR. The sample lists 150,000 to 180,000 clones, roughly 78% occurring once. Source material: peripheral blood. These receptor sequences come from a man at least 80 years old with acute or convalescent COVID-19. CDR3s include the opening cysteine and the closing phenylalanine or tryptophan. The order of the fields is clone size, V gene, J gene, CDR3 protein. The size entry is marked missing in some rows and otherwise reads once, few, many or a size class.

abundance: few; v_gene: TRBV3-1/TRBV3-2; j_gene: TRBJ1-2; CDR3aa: CASRPTGAGYGYTF
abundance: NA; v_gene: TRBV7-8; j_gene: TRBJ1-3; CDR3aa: CASSSQGGSGNTIYF
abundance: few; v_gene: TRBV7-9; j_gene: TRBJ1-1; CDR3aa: CASGSGQGSIKAFF
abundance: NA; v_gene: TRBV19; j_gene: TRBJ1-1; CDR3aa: CASLNPGQGYEAFF
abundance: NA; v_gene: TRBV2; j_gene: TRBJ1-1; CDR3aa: CASSPGWGQMAFF
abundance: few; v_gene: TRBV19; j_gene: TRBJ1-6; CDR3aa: CASSLLAGANSPLHF
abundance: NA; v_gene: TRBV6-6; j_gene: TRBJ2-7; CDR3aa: CASSSGDRALEQYF
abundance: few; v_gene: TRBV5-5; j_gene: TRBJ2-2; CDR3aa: CASSLAGTGGYTGELFF
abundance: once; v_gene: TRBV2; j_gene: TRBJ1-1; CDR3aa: CASILTRDTEAFF
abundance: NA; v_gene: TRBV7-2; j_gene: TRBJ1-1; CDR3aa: CASRQGWEAFF
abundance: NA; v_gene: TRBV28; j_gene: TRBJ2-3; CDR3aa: CASSLLANRGGSSTDTQYF
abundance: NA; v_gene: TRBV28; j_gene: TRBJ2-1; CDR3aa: CASSLPGAQSSEQFF
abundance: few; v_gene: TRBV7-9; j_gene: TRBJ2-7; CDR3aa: CASSQAGSYEQYF
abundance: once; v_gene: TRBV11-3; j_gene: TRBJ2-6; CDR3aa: CASSPTSGANVLTF
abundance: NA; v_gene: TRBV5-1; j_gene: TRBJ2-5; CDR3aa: CASSFGLAGLEETQYF
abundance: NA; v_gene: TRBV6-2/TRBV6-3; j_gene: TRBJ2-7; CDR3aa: CASSPPSRGLDEQYF
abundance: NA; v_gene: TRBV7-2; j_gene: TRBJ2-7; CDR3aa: CASSFSSGGLSYEQYF
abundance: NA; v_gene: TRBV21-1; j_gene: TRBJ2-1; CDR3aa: CASSPHTGEQDEQFF
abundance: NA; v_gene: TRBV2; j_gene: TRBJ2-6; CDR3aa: CASRATGAGGANVLTF
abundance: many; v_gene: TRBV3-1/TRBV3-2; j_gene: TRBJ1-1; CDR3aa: CASSPPGGYGTEAFF
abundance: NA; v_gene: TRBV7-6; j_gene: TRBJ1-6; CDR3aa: CASSSGYNSPLHF
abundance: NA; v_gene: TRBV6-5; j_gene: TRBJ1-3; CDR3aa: CASRTTGAGNTIYF
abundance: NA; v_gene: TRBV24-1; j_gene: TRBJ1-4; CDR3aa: CATSDTDRGGEKLFF
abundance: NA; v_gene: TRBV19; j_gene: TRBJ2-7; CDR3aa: CASSSHSTSYEQYF
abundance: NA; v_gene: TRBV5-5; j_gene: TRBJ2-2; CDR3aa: CASSWGTGPTGELFF
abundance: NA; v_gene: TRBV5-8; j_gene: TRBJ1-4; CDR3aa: CASSQGQGWVEKLFF
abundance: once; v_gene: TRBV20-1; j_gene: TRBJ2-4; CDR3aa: CSASLGSGVLAKNIQYF
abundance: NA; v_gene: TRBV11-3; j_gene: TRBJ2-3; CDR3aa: CASSLLAGSTDTQYF
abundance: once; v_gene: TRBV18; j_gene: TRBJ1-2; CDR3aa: CASSPPQAPSGYTF
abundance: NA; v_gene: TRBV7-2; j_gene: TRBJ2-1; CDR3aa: CASSMGGNEQFF
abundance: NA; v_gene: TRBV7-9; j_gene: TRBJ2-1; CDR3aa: CASSLTGGVPEQFF
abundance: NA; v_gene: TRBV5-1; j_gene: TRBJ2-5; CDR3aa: CASSLATWTVGETQYF
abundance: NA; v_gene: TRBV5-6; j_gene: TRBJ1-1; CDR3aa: CASSYLAGNTEAFF
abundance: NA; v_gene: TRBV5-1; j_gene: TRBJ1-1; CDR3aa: CASSFTGNTEAFF
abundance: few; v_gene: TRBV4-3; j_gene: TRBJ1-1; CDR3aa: CASSQIGGYMNTEAFF
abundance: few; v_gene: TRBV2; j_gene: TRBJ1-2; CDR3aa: CASSEARDRGYNYGYTF
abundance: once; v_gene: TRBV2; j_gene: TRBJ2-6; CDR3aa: CASSEGHSGANVLTF
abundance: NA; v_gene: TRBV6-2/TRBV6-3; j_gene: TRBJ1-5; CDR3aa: CASSSFVRGDSNQPQHF
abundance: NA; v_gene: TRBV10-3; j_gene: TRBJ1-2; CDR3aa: CAISDDRGYRYTF
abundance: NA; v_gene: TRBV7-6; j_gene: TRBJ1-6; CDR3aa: CASSLASYSNSPLHF
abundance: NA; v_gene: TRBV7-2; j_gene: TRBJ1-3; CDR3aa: CASSQVSRTGGGGNTIYF
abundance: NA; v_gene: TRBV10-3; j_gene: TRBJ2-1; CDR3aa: CAISGAGGPGDEQFF
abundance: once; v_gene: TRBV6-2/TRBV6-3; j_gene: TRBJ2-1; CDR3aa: CASSYSGAENEQFF
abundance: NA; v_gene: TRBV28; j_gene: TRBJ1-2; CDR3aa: CASSSYDSYGYTF
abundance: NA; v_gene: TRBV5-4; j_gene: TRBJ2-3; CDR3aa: CASSRRDTQYF
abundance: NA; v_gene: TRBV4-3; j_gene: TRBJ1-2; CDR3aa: CASSPSDGEAHYGYTF
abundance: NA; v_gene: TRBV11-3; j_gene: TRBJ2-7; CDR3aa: CASSLEGQDQYEQYF
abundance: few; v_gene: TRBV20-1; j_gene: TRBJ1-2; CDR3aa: CSASTPGGHGYTF
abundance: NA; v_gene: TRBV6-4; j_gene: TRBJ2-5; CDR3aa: CASSVLAGGTQYF
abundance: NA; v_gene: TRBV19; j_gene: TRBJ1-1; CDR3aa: CASSIFRGLHTEAFF
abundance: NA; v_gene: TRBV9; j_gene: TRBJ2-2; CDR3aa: CASSVGQGGLSTGELFF
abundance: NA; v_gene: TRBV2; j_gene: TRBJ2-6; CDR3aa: CAKKRDLSSGANVLTF